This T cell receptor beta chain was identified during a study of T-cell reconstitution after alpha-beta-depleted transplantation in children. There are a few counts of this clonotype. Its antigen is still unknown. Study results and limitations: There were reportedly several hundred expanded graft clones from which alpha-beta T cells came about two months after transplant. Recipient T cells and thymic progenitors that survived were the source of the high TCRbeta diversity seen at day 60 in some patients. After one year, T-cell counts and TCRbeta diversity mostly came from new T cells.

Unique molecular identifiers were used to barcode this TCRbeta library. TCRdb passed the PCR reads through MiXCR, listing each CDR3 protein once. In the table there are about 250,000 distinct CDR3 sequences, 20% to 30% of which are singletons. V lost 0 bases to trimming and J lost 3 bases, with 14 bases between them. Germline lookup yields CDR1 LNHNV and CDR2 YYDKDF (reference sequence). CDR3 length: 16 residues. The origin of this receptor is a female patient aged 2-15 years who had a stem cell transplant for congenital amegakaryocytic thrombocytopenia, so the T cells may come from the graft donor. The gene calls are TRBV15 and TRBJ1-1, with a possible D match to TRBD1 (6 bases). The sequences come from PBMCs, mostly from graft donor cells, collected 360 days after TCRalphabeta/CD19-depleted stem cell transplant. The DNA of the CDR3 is TGTGCCACCAGCAGAGATCTGAGGGGGAGGGACACTGAAGCTTTCTTT. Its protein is CATSRDLRGRDTEAFF.